The 6 T cell receptor beta chains given below trace back to one sample, sequenced in a study of T-cell reconstitution after alpha-beta-depleted transplantation in children. It was with unique molecular identifiers that the TCRbeta library was prepared. Each CDR3 protein is one row after TCRdb ran MiXCR on the PCR reads. The table has roughly 500,000 distinct CDR3 sequences, about 18% seen once. The sample consisted of PBMCs from the stem cell graft donor, taken from the stem cell graft. All receptors come from a human donor who donated a stem cell graft to a child with acute lymphoblastic leukemia.

In this sample, this clonotype turned up a few times. CDR3 DNA sequence: TGCAGCGTTTTGCAGGTATCTGGGGAGCAGTTCTTC. It translates to CSVLQVSGEQFF. This chain links TRBV29-1 with TRBJ2-1; D unresolved. The CDR3 spans 12 residues. Germline loops: CDR1 SQVTM, CDR2 ANQGSEA. V lost 5 bases and J lost 10, with 15 bases in between.

The chain couples TRBV7-8 to TRBJ2-1; TRBD2 agrees at 10 bases. The CDR3 runs 16 residues. After removal of 2 bases from V and 6 bases from J, the junction contained 7 bases not matched to a gene. The germline gives CDR1 SGHVS, CDR2 FQNEAQ. CDR3 coding DNA: TGTGCCAGCAGCTTAAGAGCGGGAGGGCCCGTCAATGAGCAGTTCTTC. Amino acids: CASSLRAGGPVNEQFF.

This clonotype was seen repeatedly, ten times or more. The CDR3 loop reads CRESGFSYNEQFF. For the CDR3, the DNA is TGCAGAGAAAGCGGATTCTCCTACAATGAGCAGTTCTTC. This chain links TRBV20-1 with TRBJ2-1; D possibly corresponds to TRBD2 (5 bases). Germline CDR1 is DFQATT and CDR2 is SNEGSKA (reference sequence). The CDR3 has 13 residues.

This chain joins TRBV5-1 and TRBJ1-2, with TRBD1 matching over 9 bases. The germline CDR1 and CDR2 sequences are SGHRS and YFSETQ. This CDR3 has 14 residues. The junction had 10 bases not matched to a gene; V was cut back by 5 bases and J by 8 bases. The CDR3 DNA is TGCGCCAGCAGTCCACCACAGGGGGCCCGGGGCTACACCTTC. Its translation is CASSPPQGARGYTF. The full variable domain, rest sourced from reference TRBV5-1 and TRBJ1-2, is KAGVTQTPRYLIKTRGQQVTLSCSPISGHRSVSWYQQTPGQGLQFLFEYFSETQRNKGNFPGRFSGRQFSNSRSEMNVSTLELGDSALYLCASSPPQGARGYTFGSGTRLTVV.

This clonotype was detected only a few times. The chain's CDR3 is CASSSLGVAKNIQYF. The CDR3 DNA follows: TGTGCCAGCAGCTCCTTGGGGGTAGCCAAAAACATTCAGTACTTC. This chain joins TRBV7-8 and TRBJ2-4; D might be TRBD1 or TRBD2, each matching 5 bases. Germline CDR1 and CDR2: SGHVS and FQNEAQ. The CDR3 has 15 residues. Trimming pared 4 bases from V and 0 bases from J, leaving 10 bases between.

This rearrangement joins TRBV5-1 to TRBJ2-7; tentatively, D is TRBD1 (6 bases). This CDR3 is built from 14 residues. From germline, CDR1 is SGHRS and CDR2 YFSETQ. Trimming took 3 bases from V and 2 from J, leaving 12 bases between them. The CDR3 nucleotides are TGCGCCAGCAGCTCTGGGGGCGGACCCTACGAGCAGTACTTC. Encoded protein: CASSSGGGPYEQYF.